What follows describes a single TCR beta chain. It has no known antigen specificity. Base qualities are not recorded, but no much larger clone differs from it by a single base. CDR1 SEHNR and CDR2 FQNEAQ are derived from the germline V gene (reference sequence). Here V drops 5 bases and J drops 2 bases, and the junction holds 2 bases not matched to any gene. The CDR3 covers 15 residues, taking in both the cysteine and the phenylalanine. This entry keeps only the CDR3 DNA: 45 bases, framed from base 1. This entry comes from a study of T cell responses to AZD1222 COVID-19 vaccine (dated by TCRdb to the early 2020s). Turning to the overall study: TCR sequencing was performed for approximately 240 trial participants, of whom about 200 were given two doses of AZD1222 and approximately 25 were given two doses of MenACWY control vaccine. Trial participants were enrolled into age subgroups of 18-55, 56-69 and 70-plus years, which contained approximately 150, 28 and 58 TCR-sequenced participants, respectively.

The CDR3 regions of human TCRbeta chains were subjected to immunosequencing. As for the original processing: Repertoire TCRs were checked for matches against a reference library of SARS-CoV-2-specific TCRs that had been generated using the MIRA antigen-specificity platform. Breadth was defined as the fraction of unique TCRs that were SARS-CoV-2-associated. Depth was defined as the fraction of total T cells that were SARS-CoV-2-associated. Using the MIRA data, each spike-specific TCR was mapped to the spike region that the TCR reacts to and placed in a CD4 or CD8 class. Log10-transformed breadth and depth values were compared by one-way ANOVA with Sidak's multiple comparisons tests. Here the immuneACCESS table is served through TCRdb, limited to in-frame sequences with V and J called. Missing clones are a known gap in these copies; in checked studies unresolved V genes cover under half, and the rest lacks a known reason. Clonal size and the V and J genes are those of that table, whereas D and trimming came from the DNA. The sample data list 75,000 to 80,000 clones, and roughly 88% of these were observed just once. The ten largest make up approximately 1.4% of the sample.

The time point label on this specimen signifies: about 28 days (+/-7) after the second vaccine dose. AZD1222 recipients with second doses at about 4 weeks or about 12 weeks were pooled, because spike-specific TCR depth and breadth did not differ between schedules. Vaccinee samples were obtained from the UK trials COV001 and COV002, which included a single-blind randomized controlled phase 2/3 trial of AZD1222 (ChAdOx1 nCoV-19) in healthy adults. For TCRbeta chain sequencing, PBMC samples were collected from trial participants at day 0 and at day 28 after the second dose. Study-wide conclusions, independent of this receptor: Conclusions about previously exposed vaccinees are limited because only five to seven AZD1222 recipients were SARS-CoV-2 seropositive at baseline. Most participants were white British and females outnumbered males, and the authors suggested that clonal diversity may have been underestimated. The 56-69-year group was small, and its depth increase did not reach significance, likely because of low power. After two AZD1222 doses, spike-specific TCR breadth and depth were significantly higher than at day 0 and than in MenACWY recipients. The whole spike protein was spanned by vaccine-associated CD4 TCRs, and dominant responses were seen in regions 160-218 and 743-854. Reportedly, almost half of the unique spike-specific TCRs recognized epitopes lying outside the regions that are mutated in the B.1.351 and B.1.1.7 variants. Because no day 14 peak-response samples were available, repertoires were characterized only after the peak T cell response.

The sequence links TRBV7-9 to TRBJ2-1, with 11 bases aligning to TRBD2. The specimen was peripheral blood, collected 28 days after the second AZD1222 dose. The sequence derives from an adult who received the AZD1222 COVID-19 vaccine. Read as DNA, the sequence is TGTGCCAGCAGCCGTAGCGGGGGGGCCTACAATGAGCAGTTCTTC. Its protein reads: CASSRSGGAYNEQFF.